This TCR beta chain derives from a study of OX40 agonist ivuxolimab in advanced cancers. In the study overall: Ivuxolimab was an agonistic, fully human IgG2 monoclonal antibody directed against OX40 (CD134), a costimulatory receptor. Patients were allowed to have had prior anti-PD-1, anti-PD-L1 or anti-CTLA-4 therapy, and around two fifths of the dose-escalation patients had been treated with checkpoint inhibitors. The paper describes the monotherapy dose-escalation part (N of about 52 patients) of the phase I trial of ivuxolimab. Intravenous ivuxolimab was administered to patients every 2 weeks at six dose levels: 0.01, 0.1, 0.3, 1.5, 3 and 10 mg/kg. Partial responses were achieved by three dose-escalation patients, of whom one had hepatocellular carcinoma and two had cutaneous melanoma. The purpose of peripheral TCRbeta sequencing was to test whether ivuxolimab changed TCR sequence diversity and led to clonal T-cell expansion. A male proportion of roughly 80% and a mean age of approximately 60 years, ranging from about 20 to 79, were recorded for the dose-escalation cohort. Of the roughly 50 dose-escalation patients, hepatocellular carcinoma was present in around 19, melanoma in approximately 15, renal cell carcinoma in 9 and head and neck cancer in 9.

Study-wide findings and limitations: Low levels of normalized T-cell clonal expansion were also shown by some nonresponding patients. Antigen specificity was not determined for the clonally expanded peripheral T cells. Clonal expansion of both CD4+ and CD8+ blood T cells was observed from baseline to week 6 at doses 0.1 to 3.0 mg/kg. Partial responders in the 0.1-3.0 mg/kg groups had among the lowest normalized peripheral clonal expansion, especially among CD8+ T cells. After ivuxolimab, CD8+ T cells had more expanded clones than CD4+ T cells on average.

A word on this clone: The antigen it binds to is not known. Within one base of it there is no much larger clone, and no base qualities were kept.

From the germline V gene, CDR1 is SGHDT and CDR2 is YYEEEE. Spanning cysteine to phenylalanine, the CDR3 consists of 14 amino acids. Just CDR3 DNA is preserved here, 42 bases in frame from base 1. At the junction V is shortened by 1 base and J by 4 bases, with 9 bases in between. Genomic DNA was isolated from the sorted cells so that the TCRbeta CDR3 region could be sequenced. TCRbeta CDR3 regions were sequenced using the immunoSEQ Assay. The source is immuneACCESS, and TCRdb retained only in-frame sequences with V and J called. Part of the clones is not carried over; for the studies checked, unresolved V genes explain less than half of this, and the remainder is unexplained. Within this sample are over 75,000 clones, with 94% of them counted one time only. About 2.4% of the sample belongs to the ten largest clones. The trial excluded patients who had a history of autoimmune disease or were on systemic immunosuppression. Peripheral blood for TCR sequencing was drawn from every dose cohort at baseline, at cycle 4 day 1 and at cycle 7 day 1. The samples were taken from a phase I, first-in-human, multicenter, open-label dose-escalation trial of ivuxolimab. Adults with locally advanced or metastatic melanoma, renal cell, hepatocellular, or head and neck squamous cell carcinoma were enrolled in the trial. Before TCR sequencing, CD4+ T cells and CD8+ T cells from peripheral blood were sorted into separate populations.

Sequencing used CD4+ or CD8+ T cells sorted from blood, obtained in a trial of the OX40 agonist ivuxolimab. This receptor chain uses TRBV5-6 and TRBJ1-3; TRBD1 is possibly the D segment (6 matching bases). The origin of this receptor is an adult with an advanced solid tumor such as melanoma, head and neck, liver or kidney cancer. The nucleotide sequence is given as TGTGCCAGCAGCTTGAGGGGGGTCGGAAACACCATATATTTT. It specifies CASSLRGVGNTIYF.